This T cell receptor beta chain emerged from a study of blood T cell repertoires in COVID-19. Study-wide background: T cells, B-cell-depleted T cells, or PBMCs provided the cDNA or gDNA that served as material.

In the authors' workflow: Estimates of nucleated cell counts were drawn from the amplification of reference gene primers. Clones were sequenced by immunoSEQ multiplex PCR, and TCRdb holds only the in-frame ones, with some missing. V and J calls and clone size are those listed in that table; D and trimming were worked out from the DNA. The sample consists of under 300,000 clones, roughly 86% of them appearing once. Deletions cut 3 bases from V and 2 bases from J, with 15 bases between. Germline CDR1 and CDR2: SGHTS and YDEGEE. The CDR3 is 16 amino acids. Sequencing was done on a sample of peripheral blood. This clonotype originated in a woman in her 70s with active or convalescent COVID-19. The rearrangement links TRBV5-8 to TRBJ1-5, with D possibly being TRBD1 (6 bases). This chain's CDR3 is CASSSVMRQGNQPQHF. The CDR3 DNA follows: TGTGCCAGCAGCTCGGTTATGAGACAGGGCAATCAGCCCCAGCATTTT.